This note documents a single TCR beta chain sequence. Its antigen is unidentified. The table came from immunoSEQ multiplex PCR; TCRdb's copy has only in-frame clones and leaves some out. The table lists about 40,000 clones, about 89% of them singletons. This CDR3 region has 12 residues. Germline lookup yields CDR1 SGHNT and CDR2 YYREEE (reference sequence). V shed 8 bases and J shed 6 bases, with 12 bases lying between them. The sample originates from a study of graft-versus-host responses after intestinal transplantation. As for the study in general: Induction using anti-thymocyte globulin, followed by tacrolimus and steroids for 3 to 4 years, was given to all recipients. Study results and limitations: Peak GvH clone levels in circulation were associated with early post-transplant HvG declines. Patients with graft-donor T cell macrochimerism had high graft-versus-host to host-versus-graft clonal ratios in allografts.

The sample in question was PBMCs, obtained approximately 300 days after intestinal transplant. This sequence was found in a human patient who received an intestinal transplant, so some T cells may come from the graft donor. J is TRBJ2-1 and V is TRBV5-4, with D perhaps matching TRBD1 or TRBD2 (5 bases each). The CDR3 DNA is TGTGCCAGTGGGGGTCTAAGCAATGAGCAGTTCTTC. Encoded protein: CASGGLSNEQFF.